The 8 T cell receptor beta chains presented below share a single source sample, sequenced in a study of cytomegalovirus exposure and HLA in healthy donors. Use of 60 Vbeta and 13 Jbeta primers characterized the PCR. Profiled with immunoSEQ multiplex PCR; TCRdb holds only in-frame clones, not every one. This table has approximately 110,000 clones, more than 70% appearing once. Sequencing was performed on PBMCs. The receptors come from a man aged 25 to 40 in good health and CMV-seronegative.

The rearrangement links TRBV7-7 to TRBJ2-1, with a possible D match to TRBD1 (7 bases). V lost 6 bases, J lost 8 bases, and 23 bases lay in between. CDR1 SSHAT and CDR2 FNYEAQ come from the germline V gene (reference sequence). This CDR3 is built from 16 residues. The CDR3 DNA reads TGTGCCAGCAGTCGCAGGGGGGCAATGGCACAGGATGAGCAGTTCTTC. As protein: CASSRRGAMAQDEQFF. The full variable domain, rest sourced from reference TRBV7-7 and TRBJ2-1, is GAGVSQSPRYKVTKRGQDVTLRCDPISSHATLYWYQQALGQGPEFLTYFNYEAQPDKSGLPSDRFSAERPEGSISTLTIQRTEQRDSAMYRCASSRRGAMAQDEQFFGPGTRLTVL.

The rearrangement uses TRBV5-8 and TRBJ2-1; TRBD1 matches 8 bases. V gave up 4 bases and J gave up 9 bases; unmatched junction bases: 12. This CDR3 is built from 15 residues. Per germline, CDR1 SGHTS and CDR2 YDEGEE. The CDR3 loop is CASSRTGYGHSEQFF. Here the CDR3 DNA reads TGTGCCAGCAGCCGGACAGGGTATGGCCACTCTGAGCAGTTCTTC.

CDR3 in DNA: TGTGCCAGCAGTGAAACCCTATCTAGCCCGTACGAGCAGTACTTC. Protein product: CASSETLSSPYEQYF. The chain is built from TRBV6-1 and TRBJ2-7, with a weak D call TRBD2 (5 bases). Trimming shortened V by 2 bases and J by 4 bases, and 15 bases separated the two germline ends. The length of the CDR3 is 15 residues. Germline loops: CDR1 MNHNS, CDR2 SASEGT.

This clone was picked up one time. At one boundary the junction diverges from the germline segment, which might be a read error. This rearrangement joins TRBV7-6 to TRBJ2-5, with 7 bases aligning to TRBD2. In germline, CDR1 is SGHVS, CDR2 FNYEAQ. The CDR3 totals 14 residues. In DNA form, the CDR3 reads TGTGCCAGCAGATCGGGACTATACCAAGGGACCCAGTACTTC. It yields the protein CASRSGLYQGTQYF.

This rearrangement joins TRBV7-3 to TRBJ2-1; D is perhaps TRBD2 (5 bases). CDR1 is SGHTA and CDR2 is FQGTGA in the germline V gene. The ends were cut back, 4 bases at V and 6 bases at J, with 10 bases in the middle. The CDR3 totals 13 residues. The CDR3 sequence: CASSSGLLNEQFF. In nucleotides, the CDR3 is TGTGCCAGCAGCTCCGGACTCCTCAATGAGCAGTTCTTC.

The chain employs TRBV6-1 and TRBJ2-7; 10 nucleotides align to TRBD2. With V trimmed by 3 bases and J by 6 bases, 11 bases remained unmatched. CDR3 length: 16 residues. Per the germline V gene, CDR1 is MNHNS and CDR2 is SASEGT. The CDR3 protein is CASSDRLSGRSAEQYF. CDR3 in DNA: TGTGCCAGCAGTGATAGGCTTAGCGGGAGGTCCGCCGAGCAGTACTTC.

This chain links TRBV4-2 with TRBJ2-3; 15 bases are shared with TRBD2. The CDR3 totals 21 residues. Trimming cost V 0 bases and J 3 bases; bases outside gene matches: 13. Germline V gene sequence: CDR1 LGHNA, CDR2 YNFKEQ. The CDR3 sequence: CASSQDLRSGLAGGMTDTQYF. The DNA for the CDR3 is TGTGCCAGCAGCCAAGATCTTAGGAGTGGACTAGCGGGAGGGATGACAGATACGCAGTATTTT.

The CDR3 nucleotides read TGTGCCTGGAGTATCTGGGGGGGTGGCTACACCTTC. This codes for CAWSIWGGGYTF. The chain links TRBV30 to TRBJ1-2; a possible D gene is TRBD1 (5 bases). Germline CDR1 reads GTSNPN; CDR2 reads SVGIG (reference sequence). The V and J ends lost 2 bases and 7 bases respectively, with 11 bases between them. The CDR3 contains 12 residues.